This TCR beta chain was documented in a study of shared clonotypes between healthy human individuals. Whole-study context: Three CD4 naive, three CD4 memory, two CD8 naive and one CD8 memory plate were used per donor. Study-wide results and caveats: Limitation of the genetic and exposure-history diversity represented came from the few donors. A generally larger estimated richness was seen in naive subsets than in memory subsets.

To note about this clone: Antigen: not known.

V was clipped by 2 bases and J by 0 bases, with 5 bases between them. The CDR3 covers 13 residues. Germline values: CDR1 SGHRS, CDR2 YFSETQ. Repertoires were generated with immunoSEQ multiplex PCR, while TCRdb's copy carries only in-frame clones and drops some. This table holds 950,000 to 1,200,000 clones, approximately 75% found once. This chain uses TRBV5-1 with TRBJ1-2; D ambiguous. Sequenced: memory CD4+ T cells from PBMCs. The subset: CD45RA-negative fraction. The TCR originated in a man younger than 35 in good health. Some clones in this sample may be carry-over from other donors' samples. The CDR3 is CASSLGPNYGYTF. CDR3 coding DNA: TGCGCCAGCAGCTTAGGACCTAACTATGGCTACACCTTC.